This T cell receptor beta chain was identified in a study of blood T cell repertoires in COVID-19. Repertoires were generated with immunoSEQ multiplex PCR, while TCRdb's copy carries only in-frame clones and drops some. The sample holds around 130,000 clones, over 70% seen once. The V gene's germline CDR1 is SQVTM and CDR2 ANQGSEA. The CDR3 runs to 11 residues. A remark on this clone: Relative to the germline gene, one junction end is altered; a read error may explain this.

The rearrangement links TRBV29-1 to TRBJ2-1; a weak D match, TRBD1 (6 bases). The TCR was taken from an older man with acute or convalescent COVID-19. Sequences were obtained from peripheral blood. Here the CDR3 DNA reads TGCAGCGTTGCTGGGGACAAGAACGAGGTCTTC. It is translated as CSVAGDKNEVF.